Below, 32 T cell receptor beta chains from the same sample are listed, as sequenced in a study of beta chain features in type 1 diabetes (dated by TCRdb to 2016 to 2019). Receptor libraries were prepared by the immunoSEQ multiplex PCR assay. All of the isolated RNA was reverse transcribed with the High Capacity cDNA Reverse Transcription Kit, so expressed TCRB transcripts were sequenced. This immuneACCESS table, as held by TCRdb, lists in-frame sequences with V and J called but not all clones. Of the missing ones, under half trace to an unresolved V gene in checked studies; the others have no known cause. For this sample there are just over 600,000 clones; roughly 15% appear just once. About 0.093% of the sample goes to the ten largest clones. The specimen was naive CD4+ T cells from blood. Per the publication, the cell subset or site label means: true naive CD4+ T cells. The receptors were sampled from a man younger than 30 in good health.

V usage is TRBV18 and J usage is TRBJ1-4; D is uncertain. The CDR3 runs to 16 residues. Germline CDR1 KGHSH, CDR2 LQKENI. Trimming pared 2 bases from V and 1 base from J, leaving 11 bases between. The CDR3 bases are TGTGCCAGCTCACCATTTCCATCTTTAACTAATGAAAAACTGTTTTTT. The encoded protein is CASSPFPSLTNEKLFF.

This clone was counted between two and nine times. This chain uses TRBV30 with TRBJ2-6; D is possibly TRBD2 (6 bases). In germline, CDR1 is GTSNPN, CDR2 SVGIG (reference sequence). V shed 8 bases and J shed 1 base, with 9 bases lying between them. The CDR3 is 13 amino acids. The CDR3 region is CARGKSGANVLTF. CDR3 bases: TGTGCCCGCGGGAAGTCTGGGGCCAACGTCCTGACTTTC.

The chain combines TRBV6-5 with TRBJ2-3; D may be TRBD1 (6 bases). Germline lookup yields CDR1 MNHEY and CDR2 SVGAGI. This CDR3 has 14 amino acids. V lost 6 bases and J 4 bases, leaving 14 bases between the germline ends. CDR3 coding DNA: TGTGCCAGCAGACGCGGCAGGGGTGCAGATACGCAGTATTTT. Its translation: CASRRGRGADTQYF.

V usage is TRBV28 and J usage is TRBJ2-1; D may match TRBD1 or TRBD2 (5 bases each). The CDR3 sequence is 15 residues long. The germline V gene encodes CDR1 MDHEN and CDR2 SYDVKM. The V gene lost 6 bases and the J gene lost 12 bases, with 24 bases spanning the gap. DNA of the CDR3: TGTGCCAGCAGCCTCGGGACGGTTCTAGGACGATGGCAGTTCTTC. Translated, it gives CASSLGTVLGRWQFF.

This sequence joins TRBV19 and TRBJ1-1; TRBD1 is a possible D gene (5 bases). This CDR3 region has 15 residues. Trimming left V 2 bases short and J 2 bases short, with 12 bases between. The germline V gene has CDR1 LNHDA and CDR2 SQIVND (reference sequence). CDR3 amino acids: CASSIQEGINTEAFF. CDR3 nucleotide sequence: TGTGCCAGTAGTATACAGGAGGGGATCAACACTGAAGCTTTCTTT.

This clone was recorded a few times. The chain employs TRBV7-9 and TRBJ2-7; TRBD2 is a possible D gene (6 bases). The CDR3 is made up of 11 amino acids. CDR1 and CDR2 (germline): SEHNR, FQNEAQ (reference sequence). V was trimmed by 5 bases and J by 13 bases, leaving 15 bases between them. The DNA for the CDR3 is TGTGCCAGCAGCGCCAACCTAGGGACTTACTTC. It encodes CASSANLGTYF. Combining the CDR3 with reference TRBV7-9 and TRBJ2-7 gives the whole variable domain DTGVSQNPRHKITKRGQNVTFRCDPISEHNRLYWYRQTLGQGPEFLTYFQNEAQLEKSRLLSDRFSAERPKGSFSTLEIQRTEQGDSAMYLCASSANLGTYFGPGTRLTVT.

This rearrangement joins TRBV7-3 to TRBJ1-1; D call uncertain. The length of the CDR3 is 13 residues. The germline V and J ends were trimmed by 2 bases and 1 base, with 5 bases remaining between them. The germline gives CDR1 SGHTA, CDR2 FQGTGA. Here the CDR3 DNA reads TGTGCCAGCAGCTTATCAGAGAACACTGAAGCTTTCTTT. Translation gives CASSLSENTEAFF.

Only a few counts were recorded for this clone. The rearrangement joins TRBV5-6 to TRBJ2-5; 8 nucleotides align to TRBD2. This CDR3 has 19 residues. Germline lookup yields CDR1 SGHDT and CDR2 YYEEEE. Germline trimming cut 0 bases from V and 4 bases from J; bases unmatched to any gene: 17. CDR3 nucleotides: TGTGCCAGCAGCTTGGGCGGGGGGCGCGGTCTCACTAATGTAGAGACCCAGTACTTC. Translating it yields CASSLGGGRGLTNVETQYF.

The CDR3 DNA sequence: TGTGCCAGCAGCGCCCGGGACAGGGCCACCGGGGAGCTGTTTTTT. It yields the protein CASSARDRATGELFF. The chain is built from TRBV21-1 and TRBJ2-2; the table's TRBD1 call for D was not verified on the DNA. TRBV21-1 is recorded as a pseudogene. The CDR3 contains 15 residues.

This clone showed up just a few times. This sequence joins TRBV29-1 and TRBJ2-7; 12 bases align to TRBD2. CDR1 is SQVTM, CDR2 ANQGSEA, per germline. This CDR3 comprises 14 residues. V lost 4 bases, J lost 7 bases, and 8 bases stayed unmatched. The CDR3 DNA sequence: TGCAGCGTTGCCCCTAGCGGGAGGGCCGGGGAGCAGTACTTC. Translated: CSVAPSGRAGEQYF.

This clone was found a few times. The chain joins TRBV19 to TRBJ2-7; 8 nucleotides line up with TRBD1. CDR3 length equals 15 residues. V trimming: 6 bases; J trimming: 0 bases; junction bases outside the gene matches: 7. The germline V gene encodes CDR1 LNHDA and CDR2 SQIVND (reference sequence). The CDR3 is CASSNTGTGSYEQYF. In nucleotides, the CDR3 is TGTGCCAGTAGCAACACCGGGACAGGCTCCTACGAGCAGTACTTC.

This clone was counted between two and nine times. The chain has TRBV6-1 and TRBJ1-2; 7 bases align to TRBD1. This CDR3 comprises 13 residues. The V gene's germline CDR1 is MNHNS and CDR2 SASEGT. V gave up 5 bases and J gave up 7 bases; unmatched junction bases: 7. CDR3 nucleotides: TGTGCCAGCAGTACACAGGGGCTAAGTGGCTACACCTTC. It is translated as CASSTQGLSGYTF.

J is TRBJ1-1 and V is TRBV7-9; perhaps TRBD1 as D (6 bases). Looked up from germline, CDR1 is SEHNR and CDR2 is FQNEAQ (reference sequence). CDR3 length: 12 residues. With 1 base removed from V and 11 bases from J, the gap between germline ends came to 11 bases. The CDR3 DNA reads as TGTGCCAGCAGCTTAGTACAGGGTCGGGCTTTCTTT. Amino acids: CASSLVQGRAFF.

The chain recombines TRBV5-6 with TRBJ2-7; tentative D call: TRBD1 (6 bases). The CDR3 is 15 residues long. V was clipped by 0 bases and J by 2 bases, with 12 bases between them. Germline V gene lookup returns CDR1 SGHDT and CDR2 YYEEEE. CDR3 residues: CASSLGRTATYEQYF. CDR3 bases: TGTGCCAGCAGCTTGGGAAGGACAGCCACCTACGAGCAGTACTTC.

Only one count was recorded for this clone. One end of the junction fails to match germline, which may point to a read error. The rearrangement links TRBV9 to TRBJ2-3; D not certain. Germline V gene data show CDR1 as SGDLS and CDR2 as YYNGEE. The CDR3 consists of 14 residues. For the CDR3, the DNA is TGTGGCAGCAGCGTAGGGATCAGCACAGATACGCAGTATTTT. Its protein is CGSSVGISTDTQYF.

The DNA for the CDR3 is TGCGCCAGCAGCCAAGACAGGAACACTGAAGCTTTCTTT. This gives the protein CASSQDRNTEAFF. V and J are TRBV5-1 and TRBJ1-1; a possible D gene is TRBD1 (5 bases). The germline V gene encodes CDR1 SGHRS and CDR2 YFSETQ. The CDR3 loop spans 13 amino acids. The V end was cut by 4 bases, the J end by 1 base, with 8 bases between.

The table lists this clone with a few counts. The chain carries TRBV5-6 and TRBJ2-3, with 7 bases identical to TRBD1. There are 16 residues in the CDR3. CDR1 and CDR2 from the germline V gene are SGHDT and YYEEEE. J was trimmed by 0 bases and V by 0 bases; bases with no gene match: 4. The CDR3 loop is CASSLVGTASTDTQYF. The CDR3 DNA is TGTGCCAGCAGCTTGGTAGGGACAGCTAGCACAGATACGCAGTATTTT.

The rearrangement links TRBV2 to TRBJ2-2; TRBD2 matches at 7 bases. Unmatched junction bases numbered 4, after V lost 8 bases and J lost 4 bases. The CDR3 length is 13 residues. CDR1 SNHLY and CDR2 FYNNEI come from the germline V gene. DNA for the CDR3: TGTGCCAGCTCTACGGGGGGCACCGGGGAGCTGTTTTTT. Translation gives CASSTGGTGELFF. The variable domain in full, completed from reference TRBV2 and TRBJ2-2, reads EPEVTQTPSHQVTQMGQEVILRCVPISNHLYFYWYRQILGQKVEFLVSFYNNEISEKSEIFDDQFSVERPDGSNFTLKIRSTKLEDSAMYFCASSTGGTGELFFGEGSRLTVL.

CDR3 bases: TGTGCCAGCAGTGAAAGCTTGGGGGGGTCACCCCTCCACTTT. It specifies CASSESLGGSPLHF. This chain connects TRBV2 to TRBJ1-6, with a weak D call TRBD1 (5 bases). Germline assignment: CDR1 SNHLY and CDR2 FYNNEI. Trimming took 2 bases from V and 10 from J, leaving 12 bases between them. The CDR3 extends over 14 amino acids. Full variable domain (remainder filled in from reference TRBV2 and TRBJ1-6): EPEVTQTPSHQVTQMGQEVILRCVPISNHLYFYWYRQILGQKVEFLVSFYNNEISEKSEIFDDQFSVERPDGSNFTLKIRSTKLEDSAMYFCASSESLGGSPLHFGNGTRLTVT.

The V and J genes are TRBV7-3 and TRBJ2-5, with D perhaps being TRBD1 or TRBD2 (5 bases each). Looked up from germline, CDR1 is SGHTA and CDR2 is FQGTGA. V lost 5 bases, J lost 2 bases, and 12 bases lay in between. The CDR3 extends over 14 amino acids. This CDR3 reads CASSRPGAQETQYF. Written as DNA, the CDR3 is TGTGCCAGCAGCAGGCCCGGGGCACAAGAGACCCAGTACTTC. Full variable domain (rest looked up from reference TRBV7-3 and TRBJ2-5): GAGVSQTPSNKVTEKGKYVELRCDPISGHTALYWYRQSLGQGPEFLIYFQGTGAADDSGLPNDRFFAVRPEGSVSTLKIQRTERGDSAVYLCASSRPGAQETQYFGPGTRLLVL.

This clone turned up a few times. V and J are TRBV4-2 and TRBJ2-4, with D maybe TRBD1 (6 bases). V lost 1 base and J 0 bases, leaving 10 bases between the germline ends. Germline CDR1 is LGHNA and CDR2 is YNFKEQ. The CDR3 length is 16 residues. CDR3 nucleotides: TGTGCCAGCAGCCAAGGACAGGAGTCAGCCAAAAACATTCAGTACTTC. Translation gives CASSQGQESAKNIQYF.

This clone was observed a few times. The J gene is TRBJ2-2, the V gene TRBV29-1, with unresolved D. Germline V gives CDR1 SQVTM, CDR2 ANQGSEA. V lost 4 bases, J lost 7 bases, and 10 bases lay in between. This CDR3 is built from 12 residues. The DNA for the CDR3 is TGCAGCGTTGCTGGGTATGACGGGGAGCTGTTTTTT. Translation gives CSVAGYDGELFF.

The chain employs TRBV18 and TRBJ2-7, with TRBD1 identical over 9 bases. CDR1 and CDR2 from the germline V gene are KGHSH and LQKENI. The length of the CDR3 is 15 residues. V lost 3 bases and J lost 9; bases outside the gene matches: 12. This CDR3 is CASSPMGQGYAVQYF. The CDR3 region has the DNA TGTGCCAGCTCACCTATGGGACAGGGTTATGCTGTGCAGTACTTC.

This clone was found a few times. V is TRBV4-1 and J is TRBJ1-5, with D unclear. The ends were cut back, 1 base at V and 4 bases at J, with 14 bases in the middle. CDR1 is MGHRA, CDR2 YSYEKL, per germline. This CDR3 has 16 amino acids. The CDR3 nucleotides read TGCGCCAGCAGCCAAGCGGCCGGTCAAGTAAATCAGCCCCAGCATTTT. Translated, it gives CASSQAAGQVNQPQHF.

The V and J genes are TRBV12-5 and TRBJ2-5; TRBD1 matches 7 bases. This CDR3 has 15 amino acids. Per germline, CDR1 LGHNT and CDR2 FRNRAP. With V trimmed by 5 bases and J by 2 bases, 8 bases remained unmatched. DNA of the CDR3: TGTGCTAGTGGTCTCTGGGGCAGGGGGCAAGAGACCCAGTACTTC. Translating it yields CASGLWGRGQETQYF.

There are a few counts of this clone. The rearrangement joins TRBV10-3 to TRBJ2-1, with 7 bases that match TRBD2. The CDR3 has 16 amino acids. Germline loops: CDR1 ENHRY, CDR2 SYGVKD. The J segment lost 0 bases and the V segment lost 0 bases, leaving 2 bases of the junction unmatched. In nucleotides, the CDR3 is TGTGCCATCAGTGAGTCAGCGGGGAGCTCCTACAATGAGCAGTTCTTC. Its translation is CAISESAGSSYNEQFF.

The chain links TRBV7-9 to TRBJ2-5, with D possibly matching TRBD1 (7 bases). This CDR3 is built from 13 residues. V gave up 8 bases and J gave up 5 bases, with 15 bases separating them. CDR1 SEHNR and CDR2 FQNEAQ come from the germline V gene (reference sequence). CDR3 residues: CASLPSGGETQYF. In nucleotides, the CDR3 is TGTGCCAGCTTACCATCAGGGGGGGAGACCCAGTACTTC.

As for this clone: Other DNA sequences from this sample encode an identical CDR3 as well. The CDR3 DNA reads TGTGCCAGCAGTTACAGCGGGGGCACAGATACGCAGTATTTT. Its translation is CASSYSGGTDTQYF. This rearrangement joins TRBV6-5 to TRBJ2-3; 7 positions agree with TRBD2. With V trimmed by 2 bases and J by 1 base, 0 bases remained unmatched. Germline CDR1 and CDR2: MNHEY and SVGAGI. The CDR3 is 14 residues long.

The chain joins TRBV27 to TRBJ2-3; D not certain. The length of the CDR3 is 13 residues. Germline-derived CDR1 and CDR2 are MNHEY and SMNVEV (reference sequence). V was cut by 6 bases and J by 5 bases, with 12 bases left in between. CDR3 residues: CASSRFPGDTQYF. CDR3 DNA: TGTGCCAGCAGCAGGTTCCCTGGAGATACGCAGTATTTT.

V gene TRBV15 combines with J gene TRBJ1-5; TRBD1 matches 7 bases. V was pared by 5 bases and J by 5 bases, with 15 bases of the junction left unmatched. This CDR3 is 17 amino acids long. Germline loops: CDR1 LNHNV, CDR2 YYDKDF (reference sequence). The CDR3 sequence is CATSDRPKQGKHQPQHF. The CDR3 DNA reads as TGTGCCACCAGCGACCGGCCGAAACAGGGGAAGCATCAGCCCCAGCATTTT.

The chain carries TRBV5-6 and TRBJ2-6; no clear D gene. CDR3 length equals 15 residues. CDR1 SGHDT and CDR2 YYEEEE come from the germline V gene. Between the trimmed V and J ends, which lost 4 bases and 0 bases, there was a span of 8 bases. The CDR3 coding sequence is TGTGCCAGCAGCCGATGGTCCTCTGGGGCCAACGTCCTGACTTTC. This encodes CASSRWSSGANVLTF. The whole variable domain, filled in from reference TRBV5-6 and TRBJ2-6, reads DAGVTQSPTHLIKTRGQQVTLRCSPKSGHDTVSWYQQALGQGPQFIFQYYEEEERQRGNFPDRFSGHQFPNYSSELNVNALLLGDSALYLCASSRWSSGANVLTFGAGSRLTVL.

The V gene is TRBV19, the J gene TRBJ2-1; a possible D gene is TRBD1 (5 bases). V dropped 2 bases and J dropped 3 bases, with 11 bases sitting between them. The CDR3 sequence is 15 residues long. The germline CDR1 and CDR2 sequences are LNHDA and SQIVND (reference sequence). CDR3 protein: CASSISAGNYNEQFF. The CDR3 coding sequence is TGTGCCAGTAGTATAAGCGCAGGGAACTACAATGAGCAGTTCTTC.